The sequence of this T cell receptor beta chain was determined in a study of T cell responses to AZD1222 COVID-19 vaccine. Overall study findings and caveats: In all cases, repertoires were sampled only after the peak T cell response.

As for this clone: No antigen is known for it.

V gave up 6 bases and J gave up 1 base, with 9 bases separating them. The germline V gene has CDR1 MNHEY and CDR2 SVGAGI. The CDR3 is 13 amino acids. Only in-frame clones appear in the TCRdb table, and some are missing; sequencing was by immunoSEQ multiplex PCR. The table records approximately 140,000 clones, roughly 92% of them present only once. This rearrangement joins TRBV6-5 to TRBJ1-1; D is possibly TRBD1 (5 bases). This clonotype was sampled from an adult in good health. Sequences were derived from peripheral blood, sampled on day 0 of AZD1222 vaccination. CDR3 residues: CASRGTGNTEAFF. In DNA, the CDR3 is TGTGCCAGCAGAGGGACGGGGAACACTGAAGCTTTCTTT.